Listed below are T cell receptor beta chains from one sample, sequenced in a study of T cell therapy after organ transplantation. Measured with immunoSEQ multiplex PCR; TCRdb has only the in-frame clones, and not every one. The profile shows 51,000 or so clones, about 94% of them singletons. These receptors have no known antigen. Sequenced here: CD8+ T cells from blood, sampled before autologous CMV-specific T cell therapy. The receptors come from a human patient who had received a solid organ transplant and had CMV disease. CDR3s include the opening cysteine and the closing phenylalanine or tryptophan. The order of the fields is V gene, J gene, clone size, D gene, CDR3 DNA, CDR3 protein. D genes are given only for firm matches. The size field is filled for only some rows; it gives once, few, many or a size class.

>TRBV5-6|TRBJ2-1|NA|TRBD1
TGTGCCAGCAGCTTGGGGGACAGAGTCAATGAGCAGTTCTTC
CASSLGDRVNEQFF
>TRBV6-5|TRBJ1-2|NA|TRBD1
TGTGCCAGCAGTTACGACAGGGTGCTCTATGGCTACACCTTC
CASSYDRVLYGYTF
>TRBV5-4|TRBJ1-2|NA|TRBD1
TGTGCCAGCAGTCGGACAGGGAACATTTATGGCTACACCTTC
CASSRTGNIYGYTF
>TRBV30|TRBJ2-3|NA|NA
TGTGCCTGGAGACGTAGCACAGATACGCAGTATTTT
CAWRRSTDTQYF
>TRBV29-1|TRBJ1-2|NA|NA
TGCAGCGTTGAAAAAGAGGCAGGGCGCCCTCGGGGCTACACCTTC
CSVEKEAGRPRGYTF
>TRBV2|TRBJ1-6|few|NA
TGTGCCAGCAGTGAAGACATCGGTTCACCCCTCCACTTT
CASSEDIGSPLHF
>TRBV11-2|TRBJ1-2|NA|NA
TGTGCCAGCAGCACCGGACCGGACTATGGCTACACCTTC
CASSTGPDYGYTF
>TRBV7-7|TRBJ2-1|NA|NA
TGTGCTAGCAGCTTATCCAGGTCCTACAATGAGCAGTTCTTC
CASSLSRSYNEQFF
>TRBV9|TRBJ2-7|NA|NA
TGTGCCAGCAGCGTACTTCCGGGACCCGATTACGAGCAGTACTTC
CASSVLPGPDYEQYF
>TRBV9|TRBJ2-2|NA|TRBD1
TGTGCCAGCAGCGTAGAAAGGGGGCGCGGTTTGAACACCGGGGAGCTGTTTTTT
CASSVERGRGLNTGELFF
>TRBV7-2|TRBJ2-7|NA|NA
TGTGCCAGCAGCTTATTGGGACAAGGACTCTACGAGCAGTACTTC
CASSLLGQGLYEQYF
>TRBV10-2|TRBJ2-7|NA|NA
TGCGCCAGCAGTCCGGGACACCCCATAGAGCAGTACTTC
CASSPGHPIEQYF
>TRBV6-5|TRBJ1-6|NA|NA
TGTGCCAGCAAGGGGAGCTCCTATAATTCACCCCTCCACTTT
CASKGSSYNSPLHF
>TRBV5-1|TRBJ2-1|NA|NA
TGCGCCAGCAGCTTACCAGGGTCCAATGAGCAGTTCTTC
CASSLPGSNEQFF
>TRBV19|TRBJ2-5|NA|TRBD2
TGTGCCAGTAGTATGTCGGGACTAGCGGGAGAGACCCAGTACTTC
CASSMSGLAGETQYF
>TRBV30|TRBJ1-1|NA|TRBD1
TGTGCCTGGAGTGGGGTTTTGACAGGGACTGAAGCTTTCTTT
CAWSGVLTGTEAFF
>TRBV6-5|TRBJ2-3|NA|NA
TGTGCCAGCAGTTACCTGACTAGAACAGATACGCAGTATTTT
CASSYLTRTDTQYF
>TRBV7-8|TRBJ2-1|NA|TRBD2
TGTGCCAGCAGCCTTGGACTAGCGGGAGGTCCTCCAACCTACAATGAGCAGTTCTTC
CASSLGLAGGPPTYNEQFF
>TRBV27|TRBJ2-2|NA|TRBD2
TGTGCCAGCAGGCCCGGGACTAGCGCGAACGGGGAGCTGTTTTTT
CASRPGTSANGELFF
>TRBV10-2|TRBJ2-1|NA|NA
TGCGCCAGCAGTGAGTCGGCAGCGCAAGGCCTCAATGAACAGTTCTTC
CASSESAAQGLNEQFF
>TRBV4-1|TRBJ2-5|NA|NA
TGCGCCAGCAGCCAAGATTCTGCCAGGTGGGGTCAAGAGACCCAGTACTTC
CASSQDSARWGQETQYF
>TRBV5-4|TRBJ1-1|once|NA
TGTGCCAGCAGCTCGAGATATGAAGCTTTCTTT
CASSSRYEAFF
>TRBV27|TRBJ2-5|NA|NA
TGTGCCAGCAGTTCAGGGTCGGAGACCCAGTACTTC
CASSSGSETQYF
>TRBV29-1|TRBJ2-5|NA|TRBD1
TGCAGCGTTGAGACAGGGTTCCGGGAGACCCAGTACTTC
CSVETGFRETQYF
>TRBV4-2|TRBJ2-7|NA|NA
TGTGCCAGCAGCCAAGCACAGGTCTACGAGCAGTACTTC
CASSQAQVYEQYF
>TRBV29-1|TRBJ1-1|NA|NA
TGCAGCGTGGTGGACGGAACGAACACTGAAGCTTTCTTT
CSVVDGTNTEAFF
>TRBV4-2|TRBJ2-3|NA|TRBD2
TGTGCCAGCAGCCAAGGACTAGCGGGGGGCGCAGATACGCAGTATTTT
CASSQGLAGGADTQYF
>TRBV5-1|TRBJ2-7|NA|NA
TGCGCCAGCAGCTTGGCCTCCCGTTTCTACGAGCAGTACTTC
CASSLASRFYEQYF
>TRBV19|TRBJ2-3|NA|NA
TGTGCCAGTAGTGGGGACCCTCGGGGGGATACGCAGTATTTT
CASSGDPRGDTQYF
>TRBV4-3|TRBJ1-6|NA|NA
TGCGCCAGCAGCCAAGAGGTCGAGGGGGTCTATAATTCACCCCTCCACTTT
CASSQEVEGVYNSPLHF
>TRBV4-1|TRBJ2-7|NA|TRBD1
TGCGCCAGCAGCCAGGATCGGGACAGGGTCCTCTTCTACGAGCAGTACTTC
CASSQDRDRVLFYEQYF
>TRBV4-3|TRBJ2-5|NA|NA
TGCGCCAGCAGCCAAGATGTTGAAGAGACCCAGTACTTC
CASSQDVEETQYF
>TRBV10-1|TRBJ2-5|NA|NA
TGCTCGAAGCGGTACCAAGAGACCCAGTACTTC
CSKRYQETQYF
>TRBV20-1|TRBJ1-6|NA|NA
TGCAGTGCTAGCCGCGGGAGACCCCTCCACTTT
CSASRGRPLHF
>TRBV19|TRBJ1-5|once|NA
TGTGCCAGTAGTGCGCACGGGACGGTTAGCAATCAGCCCCAGCATTTT
CASSAHGTVSNQPQHF
>TRBV10-2|TRBJ2-4|NA|TRBD1
TGCGCCAGCAGTGGACAGGGGCCCATTCAGTACTTC
CASSGQGPIQYF
>TRBV27|TRBJ2-6|NA|NA
TGTGCCAGCAGTCCCATGAACTCTGGGGCCAACGTCCTGACTTTC
CASSPMNSGANVLTF
>TRBV11-2|TRBJ2-7|NA|NA
TGTGCCAGCAGCTTAGTCCCAGCCAGCTCCTACGAGCAGTACTTC
CASSLVPASSYEQYF
>TRBV4-3|TRBJ2-7|NA|NA
TGCGCCAGCAGCCAAGAGGAGGGTTACGAGCAGTACTTC
CASSQEEGYEQYF
>TRBV19|TRBJ1-2|NA|NA
TGTGCCAGTAGTATCTCTCCAGGGAGAGATGACGGCTACACCTTC
CASSISPGRDDGYTF
>TRBV6-6|TRBJ2-5|NA|NA
TGTGCCAGCAGTTACTCGGGCCAGGGGACGTACGAGACCCAGTACTTC
CASSYSGQGTYETQYF
>TRBV7-7|TRBJ2-7|NA|NA
TGTGCTAGCAGCTTAGCGCCGGTGGGGAAAAACGAGCAGTACTTC
CASSLAPVGKNEQYF
>TRBV14|TRBJ2-2|NA|NA
TGTGCCAGCGGGAGGTGGGAGTCCACCGGGGAGCTGTTTTTT
CASGRWESTGELFF
>TRBV7-9|TRBJ2-5|once|TRBD2
TGTGCCAGCAGCTCTAAGACTAGCCCCGGAGAGACCCAGTACTTC
CASSSKTSPGETQYF
>TRBV29-1|TRBJ1-2|NA|TRBD1
TGCAGCGTCGCCACAGGGGCGACCTATGGCTACACCTTC
CSVATGATYGYTF
>TRBV7-2|TRBJ2-1|once|NA
TGTGCCAGCAGCTTCATCAATGAGCAGTTCTTC
CASSFINEQFF
>TRBV11-2|TRBJ2-1|NA|TRBD1
TGTGCCAGCAGCTTAATCCGAGACAGGGGGGAAGATGAGCAGTTCTTC
CASSLIRDRGEDEQFF
>TRBV9|TRBJ1-1|NA|NA
TGTGCCAGCAGCCCACTTCTCTCCTTACTCAACACTGAAGCTTTCTTT
CASSPLLSLLNTEAFF
>TRBV6-5|TRBJ1-6|NA|NA
TGTGCCAGCAGTTACGGGGTCTATAATTCACCCCTCCACTTT
CASSYGVYNSPLHF
>TRBV2|TRBJ2-3|NA|TRBD1
TGTGCCAGCGGGACAGGCCCCACAGATACGCAGTATTTT
CASGTGPTDTQYF
>TRBV5-6|TRBJ1-1|NA|NA
TGTGCCAGCAGCTTGTTTGAGGGGCTCTTCTACACTGAAGCTTTCTTT
CASSLFEGLFYTEAFF
>TRBV28|TRBJ2-7|NA|TRBD2
TGTGCCAGCAGCAGACTAGCGGGAGATCGCCACGAGCAGTACTTC
CASSRLAGDRHEQYF
>TRBV10-2|TRBJ2-1|NA|TRBD1
TGCGCCAGCAGTGAGGGGGGGACAGGGTACAATGAGCAGTTCTTC
CASSEGGTGYNEQFF
>TRBV4-3|TRBJ2-7|NA|NA
TGCGTGAGCCTAGTGTGGGAGCAGTACTTC
CVSLVWEQYF